This T cell receptor beta chain was sequenced in a study of blood T cell repertoires in COVID-19. Original processing notes: Estimated nucleated cell counts came from reference gene primer amplification. The data were produced by immunoSEQ multiplex PCR, yet TCRdb's version contains in-frame clones alone and is incomplete. V and J calls and clone size come straight from that table; D and trimming were deduced from the DNA. The sample comprises around 620,000 clones, about nine tenths of which are singletons, and around 0.3% rests with the top ten. The sequence was obtained from a woman younger than 30 with acute or convalescent COVID-19. What was sequenced was peripheral blood.

The CDR3 spells CASPRPGTGDTEAFF. The DNA for the CDR3 is TGTGCCAGCCCGCGGCCCGGGACGGGGGACACTGAAGCTTTCTTT. The chain employs TRBV28 and TRBJ1-1, with D possibly TRBD1 on 5 matching bases. CDR1 and CDR2 from the germline V gene are MDHEN and SYDVKM. The CDR3 consists of 15 residues. Trimming took off 8 bases at V and 3 bases at J, with 19 bases between the two ends. The full variable domain, rest sourced from reference TRBV28 and TRBJ1-1, is DVKVTQSSRYLVKRTGEKVFLECVQDMDHENMFWYRQDPGLGLRLIYFSYDVKMKEKGDIPEGYSVSREKKERFSLILESASTNQTSMYLCASPRPGTGDTEAFFGQGTRLTVV.